These 11 T cell receptor beta chains were all obtained from the same sample, sequenced in a study of esophageal squamous cell carcinoma under preoperative chemotherapy. Time point denoted: before preoperative PTX-NDP chemotherapy. TCRdb re-called the PCR reads through MiXCR, storing one row per CDR3 protein. The profile covers around 14,000 distinct CDR3 sequences, with 60% appearing a single time and around half taken by the ten largest. The sample was taken from a patient given preoperative chemotherapy. All receptors derive from a human donor with esophageal squamous cell carcinoma. The donor label of this sample is uncertain.

This clonotype was seen ten or more times. V is TRBV6-1 and J is TRBJ1-2; D not resolved. The CDR3 has 13 residues. Trimming stripped 8 bases from V and 2 bases from J, with 12 bases between. Germline assignment: CDR1 MNHNS and CDR2 SASEGT. The CDR3 DNA reads TGTGCCAGCGCCCTTCGGGCAAACTATGGCTACACCTTC. As protein: CASALRANYGYTF.

The gene calls are TRBV7-2 and TRBJ2-7, with 7 bases identical to TRBD2. CDR3 length: 15 residues. The junction had 4 bases not matched to a gene; V was cut back by 1 base and J by 1 base. Germline CDR1 and CDR2: SGHTA and FQGNSA. CDR3 nucleotides: TGTGCCAGCAGCTTAGACCCAGCGGGATCCTACGAGCAGTACTTC. It codes for CASSLDPAGSYEQYF.

Comment on this clonotype: The germline gene is not matched at one end of the junction; a read error may be the cause. The chain combines TRBV6-1 with TRBJ2-2; D is unclear. Germline V gives CDR1 MNHNS, CDR2 SASEGT. The CDR3 extends over 14 amino acids. The CDR3 nucleotides read TGCCCGGGCCGCCAGGCACTCAGCACAGATACGCAGTTTTTT. Encoded protein: CPGRQALSTDTQFF.

For this clonotype: The junction and the germline gene differ at one end; a read error may be behind it. The chain employs TRBV6-1 and TRBJ2-3; the D gene is possibly TRBD2 (6 bases). CDR3 length equals 16 residues. Germline CDR1 MNHNS, CDR2 SASEGT. CDR3 amino acids: CASSGKGRGGKNTQYF. The CDR3 DNA reads as TGTGCCAGCAGTGGCAAGGGGCGGGGAGGCAAAAACACGCAGTATTTC.

The chain has TRBV6-1 and TRBJ2-2; the match to TRBD2 covers 12 bases. Germline V gene sequence: CDR1 MNHNS, CDR2 SASEGT. CDR3 size: 17 residues. V lost 7 bases, J lost 4 bases, and 10 bases stayed unmatched. DNA for the CDR3: TGTGCCAGCACTACGTATGGACTAGCGGGGACCACCGGGGAGCTGTTTTTT. It translates to CASTTYGLAGTTGELFF.

To note about this clonotype: An end of the junction differs from the germline gene, which may be a read error. The V gene is TRBV6-2 or TRBV6-3, the J gene TRBJ2-1; 8 bases fit TRBD2. From germline, CDR1 is MNHEY and CDR2 SVGEGT. The CDR3 has 16 residues. CDR3 sequence: CASRRTGGGAANTQYF. As DNA, the CDR3 is TGTGCCAGCCGCCGCACGGGGGGGGGAGCCGCAAATACGCAGTACTTT.

The chain couples TRBV6-1 to TRBJ1-1; D unclear. The V end lost 0 bases, the J end lost 1 base, and 9 bases lay between the germline ends. The CDR3 covers 15 residues. Germline V gene sequence: CDR1 MNHNS, CDR2 SASEGT. The CDR3, as DNA: TGTGCCAGCAGTGAAGCCCGCGTACCGAACACTGAAGCTTTCTTT. This encodes CASSEARVPNTEAFF.

The chain has TRBV6-1 and TRBJ2-1; 13 bases line up with TRBD2. V trimming: 5 bases; J trimming: 6 bases; junction bases outside the gene matches: 7. In germline, CDR1 is MNHNS, CDR2 SASEGT. This CDR3 is built from 16 residues. The DNA of the CDR3 is TGTGCCAGCAGTCCGAGGACTAGCGGGAGAATCAATGAGCAGTTCTTC. Encoded protein: CASSPRTSGRINEQFF.

The chain carries TRBV20-1 and TRBJ2-1; TRBD2 aligns across 8 bases. The CDR3 has 17 amino acids. Germline CDR1 reads DFQATT; CDR2 reads SNEGSKA (reference sequence). V trimming: 6 bases; J trimming: 7 bases; junction bases outside the gene matches: 20. Here the CDR3 DNA reads TGCAGTGCCCGCGCCCTGATCGGGGGGGCACTGGGGAATGAGCAGTTCTTC. Protein: CSARALIGGALGNEQFF.

Only a few counts were recorded for this clonotype. The rearrangement uses TRBV7-2 and TRBJ2-5; 10 nucleotides agree with TRBD2. Germline V gene lookup returns CDR1 SGHTA and CDR2 FQGNSA. The trim removed 4 bases at V and 4 bases at J, leaving 6 bases unmatched. This CDR3 has 15 amino acids. For the CDR3, the DNA is TGTGCCAGCAGCTCCCCGGGACTAGCGAGAGAGACCCAGTACTTC. As protein: CASSSPGLARETQYF.

This clonotype came up many times. The chain carries TRBV7-2 and TRBJ2-1; D perhaps matches TRBD1 (6 bases). V lost 2 bases and J 8 bases, leaving 13 bases between the germline ends. CDR1 and CDR2 (germline): SGHTA, FQGNSA. This CDR3 is built from 14 residues. The CDR3, as DNA: TGTGCCAGCAGCTTATCAGGGGTTTTGCATGAGCAGTTCTTC. The encoded protein is CASSLSGVLHEQFF.